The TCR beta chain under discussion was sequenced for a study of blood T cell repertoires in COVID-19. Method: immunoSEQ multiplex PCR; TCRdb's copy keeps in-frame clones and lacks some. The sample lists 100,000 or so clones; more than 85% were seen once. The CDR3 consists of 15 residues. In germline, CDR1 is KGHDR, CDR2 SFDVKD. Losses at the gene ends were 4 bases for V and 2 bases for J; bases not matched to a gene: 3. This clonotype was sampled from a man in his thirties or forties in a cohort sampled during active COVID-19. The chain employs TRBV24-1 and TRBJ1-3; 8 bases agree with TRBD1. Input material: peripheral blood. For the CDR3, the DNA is TGTGCCACCAGTGAATCAGGGGGCACTGGAAACACCATATATTTT. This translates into CATSESGGTGNTIYF.